This TCR beta chain emerged from a study of cytomegalovirus exposure and HLA in healthy donors. Produced via immunoSEQ multiplex PCR; TCRdb's table is partial and in-frame only. The data contain 100,000 to 150,000 clones, 89% of them singletons. Germline V gives CDR1 GTSNPN, CDR2 SVGIG (reference sequence). The V end lost 1 base, the J end lost 0 bases, and 6 bases lay between the germline ends. The CDR3 covers 13 residues. This clonotype was sampled from a woman under 30 in good health and CMV-seronegative. The material sequenced was PBMCs. The chain employs TRBV30 and TRBJ1-1; D remains ambiguous. CDR3 residues: CAWSAQLNTEAFF. CDR3 nucleotides: TGTGCCTGGAGTGCACAACTGAACACTGAAGCTTTCTTT. The full variable domain, in which reference TRBV30 and TRBJ1-1 provide the parts outside the CDR3, is SQTIHQWPATLVQPVGSPLSLECTVEGTSNPNLYWYRQAAGRGLQLLFYSVGIGQISSEVPQNLSASRPQDRQFILSSKKLLLSDSGFYLCAWSAQLNTEAFFGQGTRLTVV.